Listed here are 5 T cell receptor beta chains from one sample, sequenced in a study of early T cells in non-severe SARS-CoV-2 infection. One entry per CDR3 protein, called by TCRdb with MiXCR from the 5' RACE reads. The sample has under 100,000 distinct CDR3 sequences, approximately 11% seen once; the top ten hold roughly 4.9%. Sequencing input: whole blood. Receptors originate from an adult who was a healthcare worker with PCR-confirmed SARS-CoV-2 infection or an uninfected control (not recorded which).

The rearrangement uses TRBV10-3 and TRBJ1-1; D is unclear. Between the trimmed V and J ends, which lost 6 bases and 1 base, there was a span of 6 bases. The CDR3 covers 12 residues. Germline V lookup: CDR1 ENHRY, CDR2 SYGVKD. The CDR3 is CAIRGGNTEAFF. CDR3 in DNA: TGTGCCATCAGAGGAGGGAACACTGAAGCTTTCTTT.

The chain is built from TRBV4-2 and TRBJ2-1; possibly TRBD2 for D (5 bases). Germline V CDR1 and CDR2: LGHNA, YNFKEQ. There are 14 residues in the CDR3. With 1 base removed from V and 4 bases from J, the gap between germline ends came to 8 bases. The CDR3 is CASSQGERYNEQFF. DNA of the CDR3: TGTGCCAGCAGCCAAGGGGAGCGGTACAATGAGCAGTTCTTC.

This clonotype has just a few counts. The chain uses TRBV19 and TRBJ2-5; 7 bases line up with TRBD1. Looked up from germline, CDR1 is LNHDA and CDR2 is SQIVND (reference sequence). Trimming removed 4 bases from V and 8 bases from J; junction bases left unmatched: 10. CDR3 size: 14 residues. In nucleotides, the CDR3 is TGTGCCAGTAGTACCCCCGCCGGGACAGCTACCCAGTACTTC. Its protein is CASSTPAGTATQYF.

This sequence joins TRBV27 and TRBJ2-7, with no clear D. The length of the CDR3 is 14 residues. V lost 5 bases and J lost 4, with 15 bases in between. From germline, CDR1 is MNHEY and CDR2 SMNVEV (reference sequence). The CDR3 bases are TGTGCCAGCAGTCCTACTACTACGCTATACGAGCAGTACTTC. This sequence encodes CASSPTTTLYEQYF.

This chain joins TRBV4-2 and TRBJ1-5, with a possible D match to TRBD1 (5 bases). Trimming stripped 6 bases from V and 5 bases from J, with 11 bases between. CDR1 and CDR2 from the germline V gene are LGHNA and YNFKEQ. The CDR3 runs 13 residues. The CDR3 DNA is TGTGCCAGCAGGGGCCGAGGGGATCAGCCCCAGCATTTT. Translating it yields CASRGRGDQPQHF.